Listed below are T cell receptor beta chains from one sample, sequenced in a study of lymphopenia after photon versus proton radiotherapy. Produced via immunoSEQ multiplex PCR; TCRdb's table is partial and in-frame only. Of 18,000 or so clones listed, 88% are singletons. Sample: peripheral blood, taken from a patient treated with proton-based radiotherapy. These TCRs come from a man between 65 and 85 years old with pancreatic cancer. Each CDR3 is given with its conserved first and last residue. The order of the fields is J gene, D gene, V gene, clone size, CDR3 protein, CDR3 DNA. A D gene is named only where the DNA matches it firmly. Size is stated for part of the rows, as once, few or many counts, or as a class when the clone is expanded.

>TRBJ1-1|-|TRBV5-1|-
CASTPSTVRDEAFF
TGCGCCAGCACCCCCTCGACGGTTAGAGATGAAGCTTTCTTT
>TRBJ2-1|TRBD1|TRBV11-1|-
CASSLGGTGANEQFF
TGTGCCAGCAGCTTAGGAGGGACAGGGGCAAATGAGCAGTTCTTC
>TRBJ2-5|-|TRBV7-9|-
CASSFSLGQETQYF
TGTGCCAGCAGCTTTAGTTTGGGGCAAGAGACCCAGTACTTC
>TRBJ1-3|-|TRBV5-6|-
CASSSQAVGNTIYF
TGTGCCAGCAGCTCCCAGGCAGTTGGAAACACCATATATTTT
>TRBJ2-7|-|TRBV2|-
CASSDVGAGRIYEQYF
TGTGCCAGCAGTGATGTCGGGGCAGGGAGGATCTACGAGCAGTACTTC
>TRBJ2-7|-|TRBV9|-
CASSVGGKSSYEQYF
TGTGCCAGCAGCGTAGGGGGCAAGAGCTCCTACGAGCAGTACTTC
>TRBJ1-2|-|TRBV7-2|-
CASSLGGTDVSYTF
TGTGCCAGCAGCTTAGGAGGGACCGACGTGAGCTACACCTTC
>TRBJ1-1|-|TRBV18|-
CASSPPVDAGEAFF
TGTGCCAGCTCACCACCGGTGGATGCGGGTGAAGCTTTCTTT
>TRBJ1-1|-|TRBV30|-
CAWIQRFPNTEAFF
TGTGCCTGGATTCAAAGGTTCCCGAACACTGAAGCTTTCTTT
>TRBJ2-1|TRBD2|TRBV5-1|once
CASSQGLAGYNEQFF
TGCGCCAGCAGCCAGGGACTAGCGGGGTACAATGAGCAGTTCTTC
>TRBJ2-1|-|TRBV4-1|once
CASSPWGGLDYNEQFF
TGCGCCAGCAGTCCCTGGGGCGGGCTAGATTACAATGAGCAGTTCTTC
>TRBJ2-7|-|TRBV18|-
CASSPIDRRAYEQYF
TGTGCCAGCTCCCCGATAGATCGCCGCGCCTACGAGCAGTACTTC
>TRBJ2-1|-|TRBV10-1|-
CASSQGSLYNEQFF
TGCGCCAGCAGTCAGGGGTCCTTGTACAATGAGCAGTTCTTC
>TRBJ1-5|-|TRBV19|-
CASSSQGTTNQPQHF
TGTGCCAGTAGTAGTCAGGGGACAACCAATCAGCCCCAGCATTTT
>TRBJ2-2|TRBD2|TRBV5-1|once
CASSSGLAGGLTGELFF
TGCGCCAGCAGCTCGGGACTAGCGGGAGGACTCACCGGGGAGCTGTTTTTT
>TRBJ2-2|-|TRBV10-1|-
CASSESWGDTGELFF
TGCGCCAGCAGTGAGTCTTGGGGGGACACCGGGGAGCTGTTTTTT
>TRBJ2-5|TRBD1|TRBV15|-
CATSRDRGLETQYF
TGTGCCACCAGCAGGGACAGGGGACTGGAGACCCAGTACTTC
>TRBJ1-3|TRBD1|TRBV6-1|-
CASSEAGTGSGNTIYF
TGTGCCAGCAGTGAAGCAGGGACAGGCTCTGGAAACACCATATATTTT
>TRBJ2-7|TRBD1|TRBV27|-
CASSLGTGRKPYEQYF
TGTGCCAGCAGTTTAGGGACAGGACGCAAACCCTACGAGCAGTACTTC
>TRBJ2-1|-|TRBV12-5|-
CASGLVLLGASNEQFF
TGTGCTAGTGGTTTGGTTCTCCTAGGGGCCTCCAATGAGCAGTTCTTC
>TRBJ1-1|TRBD1|TRBV4-1|-
CASSRTGASTEAFF
TGCGCCAGCAGCAGAACAGGGGCGAGCACTGAAGCTTTCTTT
>TRBJ1-1|-|TRBV5-1|once
CASILGGGEAFF
TGCGCCAGCATACTGGGGGGCGGAGAAGCTTTCTTT
>TRBJ1-2|-|TRBV11-2|-
CASSLDWGPSGYTF
TGTGCCAGCAGCTTAGATTGGGGCCCGAGTGGCTACACCTTC
>TRBJ2-3|TRBD2|TRBV5-1|-
CASSLGLTSGGTDTQYF
TGCGCCAGCAGCTTGGGCCTTACTAGCGGGGGGACAGATACGCAGTATTTT
>TRBJ1-5|-|TRBV15|-
CATSRAGLAGYVMGNQPQHF
TGTGCCACCAGCAGAGCCGGGTTGGCGGGTTATGTCATGGGCAATCAGCCCCAGCATTTT